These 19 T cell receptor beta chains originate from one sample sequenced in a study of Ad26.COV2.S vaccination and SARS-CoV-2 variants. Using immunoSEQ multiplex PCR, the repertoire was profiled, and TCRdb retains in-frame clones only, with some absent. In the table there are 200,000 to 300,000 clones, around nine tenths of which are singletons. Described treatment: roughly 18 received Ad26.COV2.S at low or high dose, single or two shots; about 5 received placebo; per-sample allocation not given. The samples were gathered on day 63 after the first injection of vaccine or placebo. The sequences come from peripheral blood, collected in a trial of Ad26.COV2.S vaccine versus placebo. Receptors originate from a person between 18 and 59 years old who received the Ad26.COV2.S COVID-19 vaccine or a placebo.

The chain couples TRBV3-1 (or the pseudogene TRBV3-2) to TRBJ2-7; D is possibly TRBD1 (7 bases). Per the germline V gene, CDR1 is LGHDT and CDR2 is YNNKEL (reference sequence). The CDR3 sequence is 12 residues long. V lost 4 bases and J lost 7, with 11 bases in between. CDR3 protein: CASSRRGVEQYF. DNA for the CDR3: TGTGCCAGCAGCCGCAGGGGGGTAGAGCAGTACTTC.

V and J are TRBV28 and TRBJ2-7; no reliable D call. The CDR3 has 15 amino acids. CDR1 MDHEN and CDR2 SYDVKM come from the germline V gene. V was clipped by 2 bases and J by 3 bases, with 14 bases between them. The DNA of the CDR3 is TGTGCCAGCAGTTTAAGGCCAACAGTGTTCTACGAGCAGTACTTC. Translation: CASSLRPTVFYEQYF.

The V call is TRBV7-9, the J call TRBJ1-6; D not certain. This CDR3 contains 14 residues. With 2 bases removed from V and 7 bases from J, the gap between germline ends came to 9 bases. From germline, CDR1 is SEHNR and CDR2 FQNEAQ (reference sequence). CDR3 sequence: CASSLSPENSPLHF. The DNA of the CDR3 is TGTGCCAGCAGCTTATCCCCAGAGAATTCACCCCTCCACTTT.

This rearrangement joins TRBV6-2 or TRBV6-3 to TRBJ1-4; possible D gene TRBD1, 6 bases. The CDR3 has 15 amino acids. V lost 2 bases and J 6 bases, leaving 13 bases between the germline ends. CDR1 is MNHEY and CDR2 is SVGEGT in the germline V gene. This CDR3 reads CASSYLPGVHEKLFF. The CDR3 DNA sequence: TGTGCCAGCAGTTACCTCCCAGGGGTGCATGAAAAACTGTTTTTT.

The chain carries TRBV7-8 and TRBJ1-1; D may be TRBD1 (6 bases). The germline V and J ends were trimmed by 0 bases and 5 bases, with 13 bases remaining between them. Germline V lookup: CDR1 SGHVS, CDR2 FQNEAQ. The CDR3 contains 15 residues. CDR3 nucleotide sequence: TGTGCCAGCAGCTTAGCGGCGGGGGCGGTGACTGAAGCTTTCTTT. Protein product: CASSLAAGAVTEAFF.

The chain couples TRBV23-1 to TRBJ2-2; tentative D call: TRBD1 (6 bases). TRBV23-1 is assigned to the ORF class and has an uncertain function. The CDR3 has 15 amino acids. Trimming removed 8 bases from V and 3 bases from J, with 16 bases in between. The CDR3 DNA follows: TGCGCCAGCGCTTCTGGTGGGGGCCACACCGGGGAGCTGTTTTTT. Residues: CASASGGGHTGELFF.

DNA of the CDR3: TGTGCCAGCAGCCAAGGCAGGACAGGGATTTACGAGCAGTACTTC. Amino acid sequence: CASSQGRTGIYEQYF. This sequence joins TRBV14 and TRBJ2-7, with 8 bases matching TRBD1. This CDR3 contains 15 residues. CDR1 is SGHDN and CDR2 is FVKESK in the germline V gene. V trimming: 1 base; J trimming: 4 bases; junction bases outside the gene matches: 6.

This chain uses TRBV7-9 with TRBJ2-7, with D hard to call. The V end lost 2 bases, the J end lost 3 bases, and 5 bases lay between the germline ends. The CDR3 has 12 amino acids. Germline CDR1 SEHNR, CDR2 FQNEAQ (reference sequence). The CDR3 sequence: CASSLSGYEQYF. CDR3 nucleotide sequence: TGTGCCAGCAGCTTATCTGGCTACGAGCAGTACTTC.

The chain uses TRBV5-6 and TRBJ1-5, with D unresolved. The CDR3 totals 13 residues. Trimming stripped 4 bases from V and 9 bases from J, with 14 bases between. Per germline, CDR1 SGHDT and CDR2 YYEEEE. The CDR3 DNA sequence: TGTGCCAGCAGCCTATCGGGCGTCGGGCCCCAGCATTTT. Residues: CASSLSGVGPQHF.

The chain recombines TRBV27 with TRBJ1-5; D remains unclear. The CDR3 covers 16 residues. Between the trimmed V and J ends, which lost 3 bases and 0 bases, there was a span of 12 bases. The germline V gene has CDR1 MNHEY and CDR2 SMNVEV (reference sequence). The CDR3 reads CASSFGQPYSNQPQHF. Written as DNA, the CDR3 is TGTGCCAGCAGTTTTGGGCAGCCCTATAGCAATCAGCCCCAGCATTTT.

The CDR3 DNA is TGTGCCAGTAGTATTGACAGGAGCTATGGCTACACCTTC. Its protein product is CASSIDRSYGYTF. This rearrangement joins TRBV19 to TRBJ1-2; maybe TRBD1 (6 bases). The ends were cut back, 3 bases at V and 4 bases at J, with 9 bases in the middle. The CDR3 runs to 13 residues. Per germline, CDR1 LNHDA and CDR2 SQIVND (reference sequence).

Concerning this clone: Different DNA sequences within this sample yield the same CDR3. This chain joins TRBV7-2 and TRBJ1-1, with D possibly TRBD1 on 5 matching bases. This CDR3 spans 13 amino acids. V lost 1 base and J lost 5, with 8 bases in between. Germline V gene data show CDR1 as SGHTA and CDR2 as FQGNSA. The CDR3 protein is CASSLGGGTEAFF. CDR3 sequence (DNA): TGTGCCAGCAGCTTAGGGGGGGGAACTGAAGCTTTCTTT.

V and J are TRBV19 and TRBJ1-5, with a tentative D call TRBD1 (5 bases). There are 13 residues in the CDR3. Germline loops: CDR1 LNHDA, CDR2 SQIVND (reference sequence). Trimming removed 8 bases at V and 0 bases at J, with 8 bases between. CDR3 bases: TGTGCCAGTTGGGGCATTAGCAATCAGCCCCAGCATTTT. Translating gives CASWGISNQPQHF.

CDR3 DNA: TGTGCCAGCTCCGTAAACGATCAGCCCCAGCATTTT. It is translated as CASSVNDQPQHF. The chain couples TRBV18 to TRBJ1-5; D is undetermined. This CDR3 region has 12 residues. Trimming pared 6 bases from V and 5 bases from J, leaving 8 bases between. Germline V CDR1 and CDR2: KGHSH, LQKENI.

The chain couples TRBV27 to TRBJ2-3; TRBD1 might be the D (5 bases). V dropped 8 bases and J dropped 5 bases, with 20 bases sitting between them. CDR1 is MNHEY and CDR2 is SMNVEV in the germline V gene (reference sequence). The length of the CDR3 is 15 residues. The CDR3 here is CASSKGLALGDTQYF. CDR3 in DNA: TGTGCCAGCTCAAAGGGGCTTGCCCTGGGAGATACGCAGTATTTT.

The CDR3 protein is CASSSSGGLSYEQYF. Here the CDR3 DNA reads TGTGCCAGCAGTTCTAGCGGGGGGCTTTCCTACGAGCAGTACTTC. This chain connects TRBV7-2 to TRBJ2-7, with TRBD2 identical over 11 bases. The CDR3 totals 15 residues. The germline gives CDR1 SGHTA, CDR2 FQGNSA. The junction had 5 bases not matched to a gene; V was cut back by 6 bases and J by 1 base.

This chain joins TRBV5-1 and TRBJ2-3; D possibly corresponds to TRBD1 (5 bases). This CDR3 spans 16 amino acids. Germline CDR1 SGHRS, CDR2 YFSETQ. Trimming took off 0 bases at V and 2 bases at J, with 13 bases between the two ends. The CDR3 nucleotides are TGCGCCAGCAGCTTGGGGGGCACAGCAAACACAGATACGCAGTATTTT. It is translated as CASSLGGTANTDTQYF.

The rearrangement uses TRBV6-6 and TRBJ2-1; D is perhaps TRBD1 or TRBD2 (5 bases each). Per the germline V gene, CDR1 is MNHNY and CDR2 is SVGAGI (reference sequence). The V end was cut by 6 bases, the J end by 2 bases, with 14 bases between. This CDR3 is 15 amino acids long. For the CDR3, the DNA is TGTGCCAGCAGCTGGGTGGGGGATACCTACAATGAGCAGTTCTTC. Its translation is CASSWVGDTYNEQFF.

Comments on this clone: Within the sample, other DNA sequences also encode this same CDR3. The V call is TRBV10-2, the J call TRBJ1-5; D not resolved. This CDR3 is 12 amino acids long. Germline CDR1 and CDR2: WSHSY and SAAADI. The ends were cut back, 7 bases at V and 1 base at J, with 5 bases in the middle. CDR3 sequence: CASTDSNQPQHF. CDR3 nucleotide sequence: TGCGCCAGCACGGACAGCAATCAGCCCCAGCATTTT.